The clone carrying this TCR beta chain was observed a few times. The data were taken from a study of blood T cell repertoires in COVID-19. Study as a whole: Researchers got acute and convalescent COVID-19 samples from the United States, Italy and Spain. The cDNA or gDNA used as material had been derived from T cells, B-cell-depleted T cells, or PBMCs.

In the original processing: Estimated nucleated cell counts came from reference gene primer amplification. The data were produced by immunoSEQ multiplex PCR, yet TCRdb's version contains in-frame clones alone and is incomplete. The V and J calls and clone size were taken over from that table, and D and trimming were inferred from the DNA. The profile shows about 230,000 clones, approximately 87% of them singletons. Germline V gives CDR1 SGHNT, CDR2 YYREEE (reference sequence). Deletions cut 4 bases from V and 10 bases from J, with 12 bases between. This CDR3 region has 13 residues. The chain has TRBV5-4 and TRBJ1-6; maybe TRBD1 (5 bases). Sequencing used peripheral blood. The TCR was taken from a woman aged 70-85 years with active or convalescent COVID-19. The CDR3 DNA is TGTGCCAGCAGCACCCAGACAGAATCACCCCTCCACTTT. Translating it yields CASSTQTESPLHF.